Listed below are T cell receptor beta chains from one sample, sequenced in a study of T-cell memory formation after mild COVID-19. TCRdb called the 5' RACE reads again in MiXCR, with one record for every CDR3 protein. This sample has fewer than 450,000 distinct CDR3 sequences, with roughly a quarter found just once. Specimen: PBMCs or a T cell subset sorted from them (not recorded which). The receptors come from an adult woman who had mild COVID-19 (a few samples of this study predate the infection). Cell type and time point are not known. Each CDR3 is given with its conserved first and last residue. Fields, in order: V gene, J gene, D gene, clone size, CDR3 protein, CDR3 DNA. A D gene is named only where the DNA matches it firmly. Some rows mark clone size as missing; the rest say once, few, many or name a class of expanded clone.

TRBV7-2	TRBJ1-1	NA	NA	CASSSTGSRSEAFF	TGTGCCAGCAGCTCCACAGGGTCTCGATCGGAAGCTTTCTTT
TRBV7-3	TRBJ2-1	TRBD1	few	CASSLGTAEQFF	TGTGCCAGCAGCTTAGGGACAGCCGAGCAGTTCTTC
TRBV5-1	TRBJ1-2	NA	NA	CASSIRAVGYGYTF	TGCGCCAGCAGCATTCGGGCTGTTGGCTATGGCTACACCTTC
TRBV12-3/TRBV12-4	TRBJ2-1	TRBD2	NA	CASSLASGRVKNEQFF	TGTGCCAGCAGTTTGGCTAGCGGGAGGGTCAAAAATGAGCAGTTCTTC
TRBV6-5	TRBJ1-5	NA	NA	CASSRDVFNQPQHF	TGTGCCAGCAGCAGGGATGTTTTCAATCAGCCCCAGCATTTT
TRBV24-1	TRBJ2-1	NA	NA	CAVRGRGYNEQFF	TGTGCCGTCAGGGGGCGGGGGTACAATGAGCAGTTCTTC
TRBV7-3	TRBJ2-3	TRBD2	NA	CASSLQLADTDTQYF	TGTGCCAGCAGCTTACAACTAGCGGATACAGATACGCAGTATTTT
TRBV2	TRBJ2-4	NA	few	CASSEGRTNPQYF	TGTGCCAGCAGTGAAGGGAGGACTAACCCCCAGTACTTC
TRBV18	TRBJ2-1	NA	medium-sized	CASSPQTGTDPYNEQFF	TGTGCCAGCTCACCTCAGACCGGGACGGATCCCTACAATGAGCAGTTCTTC
TRBV7-2	TRBJ1-3	NA	few	CASSHDKTFGNTIYF	TGTGCCAGCAGCCATGACAAGACCTTCGGAAACACCATATATTTT